Following are 25 T cell receptor beta chains from one sample sequenced in a study of shared clonotypes between healthy human individuals. Sequenced by immunoSEQ multiplex PCR; TCRdb stores in-frame clones only, minus some. The table lists about 680,000 clones, roughly 70% of them singletons. Material: memory CD4+ T cells sorted from blood. Subset described: CD45RA-negative fraction. The receptors originated from a woman under 40 in good health.

This clone was seen a few times. The rearrangement links TRBV19 to TRBJ2-1; perhaps TRBD2 as D (7 bases). The V end was cut by 3 bases, the J end by 7 bases, with 16 bases between. From germline, CDR1 is LNHDA and CDR2 SQIVND (reference sequence). The length of the CDR3 is 15 residues. The CDR3 region has the DNA TGTGCCAGTAGTATGACGGGGGGCGCCGGGAATGAGCAGTTCTTC. It codes for CASSMTGGAGNEQFF.

The chain couples TRBV5-6 to TRBJ2-2; 15 nucleotides line up with TRBD2. The CDR3 extends over 17 amino acids. CDR1 is SGHDT, CDR2 YYEEEE, per germline. Trimming removed 4 bases from V and 3 bases from J; junction bases left unmatched: 4. CDR3 DNA sequence: TGTGCCAGCAGCCCCGGACTAGCGGGAGGGCACACCGGGGAGCTGTTTTTT. This encodes CASSPGLAGGHTGELFF.

The chain is built from TRBV28 and TRBJ2-3, with no clear D. Germline V lookup: CDR1 MDHEN, CDR2 SYDVKM. The CDR3 has 14 amino acids. Trimming shortened V by 4 bases and J by 4 bases, and 12 bases separated the two germline ends. Here the CDR3 reads CASSSEVLPDTQYF. The CDR3 DNA is TGTGCCAGCAGTTCCGAGGTCCTCCCAGATACGCAGTATTTT.

The gene calls are TRBV10-3 and TRBJ2-7; tentative D call: TRBD1 (6 bases). The CDR3 length is 15 residues. Germline assignment: CDR1 ENHRY and CDR2 SYGVKD. Trimming took off 8 bases at V and 5 bases at J, with 22 bases between the two ends. The CDR3 here is CAIRNLRNREDEQYF. DNA for the CDR3: TGTGCCATCCGAAATCTCCGCAACAGGGAAGACGAGCAGTACTTC.

Turning to this clone: A junction end diverges from the germline sequence, so it may reflect a read error. This chain links TRBV19 with TRBJ2-5, with no clear D. The CDR3 has 13 residues. Germline V gene data show CDR1 as LNHDA and CDR2 as SQIVND (reference sequence). The CDR3 sequence: CATPSHTQGTQYF. CDR3 DNA sequence: TGTGCCACACCTTCTCATACCCAAGGGACCCAGTACTTC.

The chain joins TRBV5-5 to TRBJ2-5; D is uncertain. Between the trimmed V and J ends, which lost 4 bases and 3 bases, there was a span of 4 bases. The CDR3 runs 11 residues. Germline lookup yields CDR1 SGHKS and CDR2 YYEKEE (reference sequence). The CDR3 DNA reads TGTGCCAGCAGCGGGGAAGAGACCCAGTACTTC. Amino acid sequence: CASSGEETQYF. Based on the CDR3 plus reference TRBV5-5 and TRBJ2-5, the full variable domain is DAGVTQSPTHLIKTRGQQVTLRCSPISGHKSVSWYQQVLGQGPQFIFQYYEKEERGRGNFPDRFSARQFPNYSSELNVNALLLGDSALYLCASSGEETQYFGPGTRLLVL.

The chain combines TRBV7-2 with TRBJ2-7; possible D gene TRBD1, 6 bases. The CDR3 covers 14 residues. The germline V gene has CDR1 SGHTA and CDR2 FQGNSA. The ends were cut back, 5 bases at V and 4 bases at J, with 15 bases in the middle. The CDR3 DNA sequence: TGTGCCAGCAGCCGCAGGACAGAGGGGTACGAGCAGTACTTC. Its translation is CASSRRTEGYEQYF.

The rearrangement uses TRBV10-3 and TRBJ1-1, with a tentative D call TRBD1 (5 bases). Deletions cut 1 base from V and 2 bases from J, with 8 bases between. The CDR3 has 14 amino acids. CDR1 and CDR2 from the germline V gene are ENHRY and SYGVKD. The CDR3 spells CAISELGRNTEAFF. In DNA form, the CDR3 reads TGTGCCATCAGTGAGTTGGGACGCAACACTGAAGCTTTCTTT.

This clone has a handful of counts. This same CDR3 is encoded by further DNA sequences in the sample. The chain recombines TRBV2 with TRBJ2-7; a possible D gene is TRBD2 (6 bases). Trimming stripped 2 bases from V and 3 bases from J, with 11 bases between. This CDR3 contains 14 residues. Germline V gene data show CDR1 as SNHLY and CDR2 as FYNNEI. The CDR3 bases are TGTGCCAGCAGTGAACGGGGGAGTAACTACGAGCAGTACTTC. As protein: CASSERGSNYEQYF.

The chain carries TRBV9 and TRBJ1-3; no clear D gene. CDR3 length: 13 amino acids. V gave up 0 bases and J gave up 6 bases, with 7 bases separating them. Germline V gene sequence: CDR1 SGDLS, CDR2 YYNGEE. The CDR3: CASSVEGANTIYF. The CDR3, as DNA: TGTGCCAGCAGCGTAGAAGGCGCAAACACCATATATTTT.

This clone appeared a single time. The rearrangement links TRBV19 to TRBJ1-1; the D gene is possibly TRBD1 (6 bases). Germline-derived CDR1 and CDR2 are LNHDA and SQIVND (reference sequence). CDR3 length: 14 amino acids. V was clipped by 7 bases and J by 4 bases, with 16 bases between them. The CDR3: CASNQQGGGTEAFF. The DNA for the CDR3 is TGTGCCAGTAACCAACAGGGTGGTGGCACTGAAGCTTTCTTT.

V usage is TRBV11-3 and J usage is TRBJ2-1; D remains unclear. Trimming took off 4 bases at V and 13 bases at J, with 14 bases between the two ends. The CDR3 runs to 12 residues. In germline, CDR1 is SGHNT, CDR2 YENEEA. The CDR3 here is CASSSTSAVQFF. The CDR3 DNA follows: TGTGCCAGCAGCTCCACAAGTGCCGTCCAGTTCTTC.

The gene calls are TRBV29-1 and TRBJ2-3; D is undetermined. This CDR3 is built from 13 residues. V was clipped by 0 bases and J by 2 bases, with 6 bases between them. Germline-derived CDR1 and CDR2 are SQVTM and ANQGSEA. The CDR3 loop is CSVEEAHTDTQYF. The CDR3 DNA is TGCAGCGTTGAAGAGGCCCACACAGATACGCAGTATTTT.

The rearrangement links TRBV19 to TRBJ2-3; D possibly corresponds to TRBD2 (5 bases). Germline CDR1 and CDR2: LNHDA and SQIVND (reference sequence). The CDR3 covers 13 residues. Trimming removed 1 base from V and 6 bases from J, with 8 bases in between. CDR3 DNA: TGTGCCAGTAGTATAGTCCCGGGGGATACGCAGTATTTT. Protein product: CASSIVPGDTQYF.

V is TRBV10-3 and J is TRBJ2-3, with 16 bases aligning to TRBD2. The length of the CDR3 is 18 residues. From germline, CDR1 is ENHRY and CDR2 SYGVKD. V dropped 4 bases and J dropped 5; count of bases not matched to a gene: 9. The CDR3 DNA reads as TGTGCCATCAGTGGAGTGGGGACTAGCGGGAGGGCCAAAGATACGCAGTATTTT. Translating it yields CAISGVGTSGRAKDTQYF.

This chain connects TRBV28 to TRBJ1-4, with 9 bases aligning to TRBD1. CDR1 MDHEN and CDR2 SYDVKM come from the germline V gene. This CDR3 has 13 amino acids. CDR3 in amino acids: CATGTGTNEKLFF. The CDR3 DNA reads as TGTGCTACCGGGACAGGGACTAATGAAAAACTGTTTTTT.

The chain is built from TRBV6-1 and TRBJ2-3; 10 positions match TRBD1. V lost 6 bases and J lost 5; bases outside the gene matches: 5. The CDR3 contains 14 residues. CDR1 is MNHNS, CDR2 SASEGT, per germline. CDR3 loop: CASRRGQGIDTQYF. CDR3 sequence (DNA): TGTGCCAGCAGGCGGGGACAGGGGATAGATACGCAGTATTTT.

This clone was counted between two and nine times. The CDR3 DNA reads TGTGCCAGCAGTGAAGAGGGCGGGAGCTCCTACGAGCAGTACTTC. It specifies CASSEEGGSSYEQYF. The chain links TRBV25-1 to TRBJ2-7; 7 bases map to TRBD2. The V segment lost 2 bases and the J segment 0 bases; nucleotides outside the gene matches: 4. This CDR3 region has 15 residues. Germline-derived CDR1 and CDR2 are MGHDK and SYGVNS.

The chain couples TRBV5-4 to TRBJ2-5, with 14 bases aligning to TRBD2. This CDR3 region has 15 residues. The V and J ends lost 4 bases and 5 bases, in that order; junction bases with no gene match: 4. Germline V gives CDR1 SGHNT, CDR2 YYREEE (reference sequence). The CDR3 sequence is CASSLGLAGVETQYF. The CDR3 nucleotides read TGTGCCAGCAGCCTGGGACTAGCGGGAGTTGAGACCCAGTACTTC.

This clone has a single count. This sequence joins TRBV27 and TRBJ2-7; TRBD1 aligns across 8 bases. Germline lookup yields CDR1 MNHEY and CDR2 SMNVEV (reference sequence). The CDR3 extends over 21 amino acids. J gave up 0 bases and V 5 bases, and 24 bases lay outside the gene matches. The CDR3 coding sequence is TGTGCCAGCAGTCAGTTATCGGCCGGACAGGGTAGGCGCAGTTCCTCCTACGAGCAGTACTTC. Protein product: CASSQLSAGQGRRSSSYEQYF.

V gene TRBV28 combines with J gene TRBJ2-1; D unresolved. Trimming took off 3 bases at V and 6 bases at J, with 15 bases between the two ends. From germline, CDR1 is MDHEN and CDR2 SYDVKM. This CDR3 comprises 15 residues. Here the CDR3 reads CASSFATGSVNEQFF. CDR3 nucleotide sequence: TGTGCCAGCAGTTTCGCAACCGGGTCCGTCAATGAGCAGTTCTTC. Filled out from reference TRBV28 and TRBJ2-1, the complete variable domain reads DVKVTQSSRYLVKRTGEKVFLECVQDMDHENMFWYRQDPGLGLRLIYFSYDVKMKEKGDIPEGYSVSREKKERFSLILESASTNQTSMYLCASSFATGSVNEQFFGPGTRLTVL.

In its sample, this clone was seen once. This chain uses TRBV28 with TRBJ2-7; TRBD2 matches at 7 bases. The V and J ends lost 6 bases and 4 bases, in that order; junction bases with no gene match: 3. Per germline, CDR1 MDHEN and CDR2 SYDVKM. The CDR3 is 12 amino acids. The CDR3 DNA follows: TGTGCCAGCAGGACTAGCCGGTACGAGCAGTACTTC. It translates to CASRTSRYEQYF. The full variable domain, completed using reference TRBV28 and TRBJ2-7, is DVKVTQSSRYLVKRTGEKVFLECVQDMDHENMFWYRQDPGLGLRLIYFSYDVKMKEKGDIPEGYSVSREKKERFSLILESASTNQTSMYLCASRTSRYEQYFGPGTRLTVT.

The chain recombines TRBV19 with TRBJ2-6; tentative D call: TRBD2 (5 bases). V lost 4 bases and J lost 0, with 10 bases in between. CDR3 length: 16 amino acids. Germline CDR1 and CDR2: LNHDA and SQIVND (reference sequence). CDR3 residues: CASSTGEISGANVLTF. CDR3 DNA sequence: TGTGCCAGTAGTACCGGGGAGATCTCTGGGGCCAACGTCCTGACTTTC.

The gene calls are TRBV14 and TRBJ2-7, with 11 nucleotides matching TRBD1. V lost 4 bases to trimming and J lost 4 bases; unmatched junction nucleotides: 6. The CDR3 runs 15 residues. Germline-derived CDR1 and CDR2 are SGHDN and FVKESK. For the CDR3, the DNA is TGTGCCAGCAGCCTTCCGGGACAGGGGGTATACGAGCAGTACTTC. Translating it yields CASSLPGQGVYEQYF.

The gene calls are TRBV27 and TRBJ2-5; no clear D. There are 13 residues in the CDR3. Trimming shortened V by 5 bases and J by 5 bases, and 12 bases separated the two germline ends. Germline CDR1 and CDR2: MNHEY and SMNVEV (reference sequence). The CDR3 nucleotides read TGTGCCAGCAGTCGACCCGGATGGGAGACCCAGTACTTC. Its protein product is CASSRPGWETQYF.